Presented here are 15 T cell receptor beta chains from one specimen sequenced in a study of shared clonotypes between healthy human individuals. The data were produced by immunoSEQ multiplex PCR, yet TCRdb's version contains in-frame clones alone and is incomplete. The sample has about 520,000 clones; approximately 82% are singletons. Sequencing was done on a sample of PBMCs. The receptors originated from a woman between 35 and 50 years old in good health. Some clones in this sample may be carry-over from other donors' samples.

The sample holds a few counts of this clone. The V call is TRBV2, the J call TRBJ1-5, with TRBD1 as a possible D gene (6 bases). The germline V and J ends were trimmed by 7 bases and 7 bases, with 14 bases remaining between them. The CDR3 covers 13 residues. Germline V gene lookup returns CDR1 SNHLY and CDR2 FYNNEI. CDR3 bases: TGTGCCAGCACCGACAGGTCGAAACAGCCCCAGCATTTT. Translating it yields CASTDRSKQPQHF.

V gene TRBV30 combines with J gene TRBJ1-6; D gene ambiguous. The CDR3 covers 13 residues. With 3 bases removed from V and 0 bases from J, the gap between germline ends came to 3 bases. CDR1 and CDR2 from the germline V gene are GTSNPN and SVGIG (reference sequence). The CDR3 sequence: CAWSPSYNSPLHF. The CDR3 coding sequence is TGTGCCTGGAGCCCCTCCTATAATTCACCCCTCCACTTT.

This chain's CDR3 is CASSAIPPSYGYTF. The CDR3 DNA is TGTGCCAGCAGTGCGATCCCCCCGAGCTATGGCTACACCTTC. J is TRBJ1-2 and V is TRBV6-1; no reliable D call. V was clipped by 4 bases and J by 4 bases, with 13 bases between them. The CDR3 has 14 amino acids. Germline values: CDR1 MNHNS, CDR2 SASEGT.

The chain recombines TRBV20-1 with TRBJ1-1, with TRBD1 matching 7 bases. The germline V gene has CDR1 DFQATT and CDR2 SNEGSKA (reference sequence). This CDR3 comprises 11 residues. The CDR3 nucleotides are TGCGGAAGGGACAGTTACACTGAAGCTTTCTTT. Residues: CGRDSYTEAFF.

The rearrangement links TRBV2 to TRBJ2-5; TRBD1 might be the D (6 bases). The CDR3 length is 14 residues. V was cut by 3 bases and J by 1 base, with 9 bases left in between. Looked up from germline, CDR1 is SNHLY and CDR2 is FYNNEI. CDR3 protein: CASSDGGPQETQYF. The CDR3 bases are TGTGCCAGCAGTGATGGGGGCCCCCAAGAGACCCAGTACTTC.

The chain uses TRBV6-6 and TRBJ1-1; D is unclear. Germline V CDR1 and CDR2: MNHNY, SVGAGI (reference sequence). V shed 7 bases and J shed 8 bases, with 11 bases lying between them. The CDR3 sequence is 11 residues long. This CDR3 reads CASMMLREAFF. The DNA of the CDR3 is TGTGCCAGCATGATGCTGAGGGAAGCTTTCTTT.

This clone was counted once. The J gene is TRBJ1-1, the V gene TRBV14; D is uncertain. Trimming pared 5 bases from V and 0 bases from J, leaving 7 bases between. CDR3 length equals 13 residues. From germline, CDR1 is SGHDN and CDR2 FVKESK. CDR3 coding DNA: TGTGCCAGCAGCGAGACCATGAACACTGAAGCTTTCTTT. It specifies CASSETMNTEAFF.

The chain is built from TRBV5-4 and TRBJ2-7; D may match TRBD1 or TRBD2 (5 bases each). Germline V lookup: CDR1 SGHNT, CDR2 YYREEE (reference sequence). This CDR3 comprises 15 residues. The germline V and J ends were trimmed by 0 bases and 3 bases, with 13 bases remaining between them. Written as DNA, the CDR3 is TGTGCCAGCAGCTTGGAAGTGGGGACCGTCTACGAGCAGTACTTC. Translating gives CASSLEVGTVYEQYF.

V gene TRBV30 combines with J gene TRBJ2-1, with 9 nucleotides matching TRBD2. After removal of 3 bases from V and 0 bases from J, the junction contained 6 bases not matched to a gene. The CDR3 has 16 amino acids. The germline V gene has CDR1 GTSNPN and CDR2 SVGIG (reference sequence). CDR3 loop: CAWRGGLAGSYNEQFF. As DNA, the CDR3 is TGTGCCTGGAGGGGGGGACTAGCAGGCTCCTACAATGAGCAGTTCTTC.

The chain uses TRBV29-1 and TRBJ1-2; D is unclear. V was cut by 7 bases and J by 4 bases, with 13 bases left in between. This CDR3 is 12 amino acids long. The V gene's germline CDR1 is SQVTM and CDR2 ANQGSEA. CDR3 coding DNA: TGCAGCGGGGTGGACGGTGCCTATGGCTACACCTTC. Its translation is CSGVDGAYGYTF. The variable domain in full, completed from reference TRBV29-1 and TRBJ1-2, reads SAVISQKPSRDICQRGTSLTIQCQVDSQVTMMFWYRQQPGQSLTLIATANQGSEATYESGFVIDKFPISRPNLTFSTLTVSNMSPEDSSIYLCSGVDGAYGYTFGSGTRLTVV.

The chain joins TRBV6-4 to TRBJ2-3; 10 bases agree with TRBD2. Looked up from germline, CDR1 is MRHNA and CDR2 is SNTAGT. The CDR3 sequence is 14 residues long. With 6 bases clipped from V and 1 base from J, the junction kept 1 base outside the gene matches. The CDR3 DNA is TGTGCCAGCAGCACTAGCGGGGGCACAGATACGCAGTATTTT. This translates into CASSTSGGTDTQYF.

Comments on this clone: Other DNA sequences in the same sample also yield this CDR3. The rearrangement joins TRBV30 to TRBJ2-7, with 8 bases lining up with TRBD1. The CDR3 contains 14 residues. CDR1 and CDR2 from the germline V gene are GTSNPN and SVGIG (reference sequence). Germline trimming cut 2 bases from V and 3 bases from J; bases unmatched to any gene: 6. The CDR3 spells CAWSMRGQGYEQYF. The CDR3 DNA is TGTGCCTGGAGTATGCGTGGACAGGGCTACGAGCAGTACTTC.

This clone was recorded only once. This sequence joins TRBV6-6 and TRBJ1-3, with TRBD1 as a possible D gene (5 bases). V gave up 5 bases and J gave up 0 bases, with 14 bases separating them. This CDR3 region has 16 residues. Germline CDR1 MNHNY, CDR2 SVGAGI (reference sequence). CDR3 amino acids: CASSRSGPSSGNTIYF. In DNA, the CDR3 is TGTGCCAGCAGTCGTTCAGGGCCAAGCTCTGGAAACACCATATATTTT.

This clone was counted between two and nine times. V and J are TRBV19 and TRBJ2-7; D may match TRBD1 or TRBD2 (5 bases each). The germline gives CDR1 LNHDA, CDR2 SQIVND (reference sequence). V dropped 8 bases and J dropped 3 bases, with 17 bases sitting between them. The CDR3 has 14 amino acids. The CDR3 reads CASPAGTECYEQYF. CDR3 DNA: TGTGCCAGTCCCGCCGGGACGGAGTGCTACGAGCAGTACTTC.

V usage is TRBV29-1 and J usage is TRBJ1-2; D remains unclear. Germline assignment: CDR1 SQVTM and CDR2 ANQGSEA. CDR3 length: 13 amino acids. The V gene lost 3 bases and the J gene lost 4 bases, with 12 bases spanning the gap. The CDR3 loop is CSVESGSRYGYTF. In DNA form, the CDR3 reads TGCAGCGTTGAGTCTGGGAGCCGCTATGGCTACACCTTC.